Following are 5 T cell receptor beta chains from one sample sequenced in a study of control samples from healthy donors and cancer patients. The method was immunoSEQ multiplex PCR; TCRdb's version includes in-frame clones alone and lacks a portion of them. The data show roughly 76,000 clones, with about 95% seen just once and over 5% held by the top ten. The sequencing input was blood. These receptors were obtained from a woman aged 40 to 50 in good health.

This rearrangement joins TRBV3-1 (or the pseudogene TRBV3-2) to TRBJ1-1; D remains ambiguous. The ends were cut back, 6 bases at V and 7 bases at J, with 15 bases in the middle. CDR1 is LGHDT, CDR2 YNNKEL, per germline (reference sequence). This CDR3 contains 13 residues. Here the CDR3 reads CASSLTAQDEAFF. The CDR3 DNA reads TGTGCCAGCAGTCTAACAGCCCAAGATGAAGCTTTCTTT.

The gene calls are TRBV5-5 and TRBJ1-5, with D hard to call. Trimming shortened V by 0 bases and J by 0 bases, and 7 bases separated the two germline ends. Germline assignment: CDR1 SGHKS and CDR2 YYEKEE (reference sequence). CDR3 length equals 15 residues. The CDR3 DNA reads TGTGCCAGCAGCTTGGCCGCTGATAGCAATCAGCCCCAGCATTTT. Translation gives CASSLAADSNQPQHF.

V and J are TRBV19 and TRBJ2-7, with unresolved D. Trimming took 7 bases from V and 4 from J, leaving 14 bases between them. The CDR3 is 13 residues long. Germline-derived CDR1 and CDR2 are LNHDA and SQIVND (reference sequence). CDR3 residues: CASTPASGYEQYF. CDR3 sequence (DNA): TGTGCCAGTACCCCCGCATCCGGTTACGAGCAGTACTTC.

The chain joins TRBV15 to TRBJ1-1, with D possibly matching TRBD1 (6 bases). V lost 0 bases and J 11 bases, leaving 19 bases between the germline ends. Germline CDR1 and CDR2: LNHNV and YYDKDF (reference sequence). CDR3 size: 15 residues. The CDR3 spells CATSREWGQAGGAFF. The CDR3 DNA reads as TGTGCCACCAGCAGAGAATGGGGGCAAGCCGGTGGGGCTTTCTTT.

J is TRBJ2-4 and V is TRBV4-2; either TRBD1 or TRBD2 may supply D (6 bases each). Germline V gives CDR1 LGHNA, CDR2 YNFKEQ. Trimming pared 1 base from V and 0 bases from J, leaving 19 bases between. The CDR3 sequence is 19 residues long. The CDR3: CASSQVMGGESLAKNIQYF. The CDR3, as DNA: TGTGCCAGCAGCCAAGTGATGGGGGGCGAATCCCTAGCCAAAAACATTCAGTACTTC.